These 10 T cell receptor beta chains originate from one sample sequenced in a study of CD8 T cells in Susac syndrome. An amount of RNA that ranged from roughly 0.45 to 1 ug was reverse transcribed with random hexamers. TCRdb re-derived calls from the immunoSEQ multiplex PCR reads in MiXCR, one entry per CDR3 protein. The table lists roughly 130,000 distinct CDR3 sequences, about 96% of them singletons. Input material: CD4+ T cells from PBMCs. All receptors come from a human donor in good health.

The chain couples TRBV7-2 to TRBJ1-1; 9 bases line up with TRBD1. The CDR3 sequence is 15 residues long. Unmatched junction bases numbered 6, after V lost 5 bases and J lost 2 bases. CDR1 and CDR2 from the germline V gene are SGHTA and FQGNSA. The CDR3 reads CASSPTTGGNTEAFF. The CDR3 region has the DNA TGTGCCAGCAGCCCGACTACAGGGGGCAACACTGAAGCTTTCTTT.

The CDR3 sequence: CAWRGQNNQPQHF. The CDR3 DNA is TGTGCCTGGAGGGGACAGAACAATCAGCCCCAGCATTTT. The chain couples TRBV30 to TRBJ1-5; 7 nucleotides match TRBD1. The junction had 2 bases not matched to a gene; V was cut back by 3 bases and J by 3 bases. This CDR3 has 13 amino acids. The V gene's germline CDR1 is GTSNPN and CDR2 SVGIG (reference sequence).

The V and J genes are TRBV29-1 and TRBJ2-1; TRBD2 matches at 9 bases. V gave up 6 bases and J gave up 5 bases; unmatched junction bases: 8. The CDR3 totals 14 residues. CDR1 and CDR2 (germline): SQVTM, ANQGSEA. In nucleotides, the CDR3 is TGCAGCGTGGGTAGCGGGAGCTTCAACAATGAGCAGTTCTTC. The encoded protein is CSVGSGSFNNEQFF.

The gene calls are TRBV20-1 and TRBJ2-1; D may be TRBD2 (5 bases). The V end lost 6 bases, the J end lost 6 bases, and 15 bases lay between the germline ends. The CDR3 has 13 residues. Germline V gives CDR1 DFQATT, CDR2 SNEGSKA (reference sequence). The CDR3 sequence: CSALRRAGNEQFF. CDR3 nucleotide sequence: TGCAGTGCCCTCCGTCGGGCGGGCAATGAGCAGTTCTTC.

CDR3 nucleotides: TGTGCCACCAGCAGACAATCTAGTTCCTACGAGCAGTACTTC. It specifies CATSRQSSSYEQYF. This rearrangement joins TRBV15 to TRBJ2-7; D is uncertain. Germline V gene data show CDR1 as LNHNV and CDR2 as YYDKDF (reference sequence). The V gene lost 2 bases and the J gene lost 1 base, with 9 bases spanning the gap. The CDR3 runs 14 residues.

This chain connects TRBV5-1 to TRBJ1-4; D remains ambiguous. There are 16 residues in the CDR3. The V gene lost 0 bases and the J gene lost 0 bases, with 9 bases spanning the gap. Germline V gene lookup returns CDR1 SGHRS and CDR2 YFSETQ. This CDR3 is CASSLGTGTTNEKLFF. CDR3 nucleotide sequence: TGCGCCAGCAGCTTGGGAACGGGAACAACTAATGAAAAACTGTTTTTT.

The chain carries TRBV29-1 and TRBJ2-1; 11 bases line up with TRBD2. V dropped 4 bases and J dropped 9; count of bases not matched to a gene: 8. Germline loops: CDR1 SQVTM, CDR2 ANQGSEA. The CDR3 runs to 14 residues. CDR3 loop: CSVGVSGRAAEQFF. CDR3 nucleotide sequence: TGCAGCGTTGGGGTTAGCGGGAGGGCCGCTGAGCAGTTCTTC.

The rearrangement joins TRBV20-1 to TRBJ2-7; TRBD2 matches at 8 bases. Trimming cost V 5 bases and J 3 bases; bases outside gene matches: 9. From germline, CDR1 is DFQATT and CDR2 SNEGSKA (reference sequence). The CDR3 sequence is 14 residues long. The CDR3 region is CSAPRGGAGYEQYF. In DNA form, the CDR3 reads TGCAGTGCTCCCCGGGGGGGCGCCGGCTACGAGCAGTACTTC.

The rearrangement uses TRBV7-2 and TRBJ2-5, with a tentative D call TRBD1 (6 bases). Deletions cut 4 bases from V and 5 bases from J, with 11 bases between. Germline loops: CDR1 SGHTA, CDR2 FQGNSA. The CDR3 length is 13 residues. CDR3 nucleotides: TGTGCCAGCAGCTCGGACAGACGCGAGACCCAGTACTTC. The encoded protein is CASSSDRRETQYF.

This CDR3 reads CASSQKRRTGVGRGAFF. For the CDR3, the DNA is TGTGCCAGCAGTCAAAAACGTCGGACAGGGGTGGGCCGGGGAGCTTTCTTT. This chain connects TRBV6-1 to TRBJ1-1; 9 nucleotides match TRBD1. The V segment lost 5 bases and the J segment 10 bases; nucleotides outside the gene matches: 20. CDR1 MNHNS and CDR2 SASEGT come from the germline V gene. The CDR3 is made up of 17 amino acids.